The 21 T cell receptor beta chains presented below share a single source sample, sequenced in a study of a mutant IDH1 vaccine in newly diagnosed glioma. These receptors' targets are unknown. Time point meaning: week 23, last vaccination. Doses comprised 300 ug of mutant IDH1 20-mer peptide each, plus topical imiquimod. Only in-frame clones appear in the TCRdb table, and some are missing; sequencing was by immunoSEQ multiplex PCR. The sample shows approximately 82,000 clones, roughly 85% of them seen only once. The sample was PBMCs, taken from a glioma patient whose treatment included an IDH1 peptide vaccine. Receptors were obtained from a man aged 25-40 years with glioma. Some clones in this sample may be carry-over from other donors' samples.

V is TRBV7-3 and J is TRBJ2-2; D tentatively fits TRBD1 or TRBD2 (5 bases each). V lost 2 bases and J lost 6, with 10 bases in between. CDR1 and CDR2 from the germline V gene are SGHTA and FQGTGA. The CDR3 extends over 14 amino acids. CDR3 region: CASSLVREPGELFF. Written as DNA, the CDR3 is TGTGCCAGCAGCTTAGTCAGGGAGCCCGGGGAGCTGTTTTTT.

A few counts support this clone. DNA of the CDR3: TGTGCCAGCAGCGTAGAAGGGTACACTGAAGCTTTCTTT. Amino acid sequence: CASSVEGYTEAFF. The chain couples TRBV9 to TRBJ1-1; D gene ambiguous. Germline V gives CDR1 SGDLS, CDR2 YYNGEE. CDR3 length equals 13 residues. With 0 bases removed from V and 3 bases from J, the gap between germline ends came to 6 bases.

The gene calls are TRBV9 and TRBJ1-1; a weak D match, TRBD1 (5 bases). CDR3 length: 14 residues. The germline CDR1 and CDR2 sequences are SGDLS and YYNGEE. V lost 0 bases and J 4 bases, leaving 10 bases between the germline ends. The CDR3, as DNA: TGTGCCAGCAGCGTAGTGATGGGGCCCACTGAAGCTTTCTTT. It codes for CASSVVMGPTEAFF.

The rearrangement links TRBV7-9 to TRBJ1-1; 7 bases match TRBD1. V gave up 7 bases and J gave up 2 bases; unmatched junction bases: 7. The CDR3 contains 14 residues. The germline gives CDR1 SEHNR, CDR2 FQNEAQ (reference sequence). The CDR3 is CASNRQGGNTEAFF. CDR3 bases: TGTGCCAGCAACCGACAGGGCGGAAACACTGAAGCTTTCTTT.

CDR3 sequence (DNA): TGTGCCAGCAGCTCACAGGGAGGCACTGAAGCTTTCTTT. It is translated as CASSSQGGTEAFF. The rearrangement uses TRBV11-2 and TRBJ1-1; weak D call: TRBD1 (6 bases). This CDR3 has 13 amino acids. Trimming removed 4 bases from V and 4 bases from J, with 10 bases in between. Germline V gene lookup returns CDR1 SGHAT and CDR2 FQNNGV.

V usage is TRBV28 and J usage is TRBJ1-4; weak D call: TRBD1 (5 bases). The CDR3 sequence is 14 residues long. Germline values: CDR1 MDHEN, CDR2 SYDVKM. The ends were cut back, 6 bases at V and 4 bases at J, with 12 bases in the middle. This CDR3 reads CASRNRDLNEKLFF. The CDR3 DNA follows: TGTGCCAGCAGGAACCGGGACCTTAATGAAAAACTGTTTTTT.

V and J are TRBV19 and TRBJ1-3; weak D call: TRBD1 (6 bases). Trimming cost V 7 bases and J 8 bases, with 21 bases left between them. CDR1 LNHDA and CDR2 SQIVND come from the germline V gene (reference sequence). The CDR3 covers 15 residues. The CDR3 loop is CASTPKGTRGHTIYF. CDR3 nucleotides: TGTGCCAGTACTCCCAAAGGGACCAGGGGCCACACCATATATTTT.

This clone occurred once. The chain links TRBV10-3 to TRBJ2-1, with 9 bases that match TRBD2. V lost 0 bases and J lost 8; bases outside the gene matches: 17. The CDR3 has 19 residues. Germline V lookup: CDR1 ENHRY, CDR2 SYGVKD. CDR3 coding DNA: TGTGCCATCAGTGAGTCGAACTCGGGCGGGGGGGCCGGTATCTATGAGCAGTTCTTC. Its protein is CAISESNSGGGAGIYEQFF.

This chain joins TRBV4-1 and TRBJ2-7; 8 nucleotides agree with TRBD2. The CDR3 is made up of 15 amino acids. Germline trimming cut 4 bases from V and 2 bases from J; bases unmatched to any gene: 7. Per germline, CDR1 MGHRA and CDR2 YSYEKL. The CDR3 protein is CASSRTAGATYEQYF. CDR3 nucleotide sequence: TGCGCCAGCAGCCGAACAGCGGGGGCCACCTACGAGCAGTACTTC.

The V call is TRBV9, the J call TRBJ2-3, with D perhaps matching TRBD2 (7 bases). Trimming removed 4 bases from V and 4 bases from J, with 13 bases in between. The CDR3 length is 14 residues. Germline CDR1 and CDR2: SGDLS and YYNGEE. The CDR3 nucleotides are TGTGCCAGCAGCTACGCCGGGGGGCCAGATACGCAGTATTTT. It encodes CASSYAGGPDTQYF.

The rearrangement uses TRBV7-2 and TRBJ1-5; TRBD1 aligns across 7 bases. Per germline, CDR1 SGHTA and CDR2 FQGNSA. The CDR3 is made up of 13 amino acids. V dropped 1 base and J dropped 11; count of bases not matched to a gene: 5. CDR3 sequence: CASSLEQGYTQHF. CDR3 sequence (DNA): TGTGCCAGCAGCTTAGAACAGGGGTATACCCAGCATTTT.

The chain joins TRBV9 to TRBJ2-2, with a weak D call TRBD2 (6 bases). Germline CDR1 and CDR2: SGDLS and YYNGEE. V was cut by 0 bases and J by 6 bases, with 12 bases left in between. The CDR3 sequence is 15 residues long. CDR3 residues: CASSVDLGRPGELFF. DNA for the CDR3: TGTGCCAGCAGCGTAGATTTGGGGAGGCCCGGGGAGCTGTTTTTT.

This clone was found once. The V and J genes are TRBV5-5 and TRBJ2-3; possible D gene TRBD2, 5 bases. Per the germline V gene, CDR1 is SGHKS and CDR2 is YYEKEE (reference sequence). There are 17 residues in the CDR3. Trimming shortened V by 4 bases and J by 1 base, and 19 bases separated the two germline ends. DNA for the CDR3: TGTGCCAGCAGCCGAACCCGCCCTAGCCGCGGCACAGATACGCAGTATTTT. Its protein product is CASSRTRPSRGTDTQYF.

The CDR3 here is CASSVAVDEGRTGELFF. The CDR3 coding sequence is TGTGCCAGCAGCGTAGCTGTGGATGAAGGTCGGACCGGGGAGCTGTTTTTT. V is TRBV9 and J is TRBJ2-2; D is uncertain. V lost 0 bases and J 5 bases, leaving 17 bases between the germline ends. Germline CDR1 is SGDLS and CDR2 is YYNGEE. The CDR3 runs 17 residues.

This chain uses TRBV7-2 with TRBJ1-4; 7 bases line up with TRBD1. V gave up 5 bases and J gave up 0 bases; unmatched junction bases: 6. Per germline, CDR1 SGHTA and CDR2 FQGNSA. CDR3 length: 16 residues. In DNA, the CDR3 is TGTGCCAGCAGCACCCGAGGGGGCGCAACTAATGAAAAACTGTTTTTT. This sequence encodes CASSTRGGATNEKLFF.

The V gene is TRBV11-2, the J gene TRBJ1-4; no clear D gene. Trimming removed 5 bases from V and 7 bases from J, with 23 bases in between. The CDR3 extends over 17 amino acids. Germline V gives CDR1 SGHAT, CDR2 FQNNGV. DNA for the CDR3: TGTGCCAGCAGCAATATAGAAAGTTGGGAGGGAAGTGAAAAACTGTTTTTT. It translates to CASSNIESWEGSEKLFF.

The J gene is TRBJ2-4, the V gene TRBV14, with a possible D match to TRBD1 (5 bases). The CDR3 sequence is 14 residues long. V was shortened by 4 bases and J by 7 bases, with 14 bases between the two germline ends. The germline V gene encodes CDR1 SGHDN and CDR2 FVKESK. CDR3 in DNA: TGTGCCAGCAGCCCTAACTCGGCAGGGAACATTCAGTACTTC. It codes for CASSPNSAGNIQYF.

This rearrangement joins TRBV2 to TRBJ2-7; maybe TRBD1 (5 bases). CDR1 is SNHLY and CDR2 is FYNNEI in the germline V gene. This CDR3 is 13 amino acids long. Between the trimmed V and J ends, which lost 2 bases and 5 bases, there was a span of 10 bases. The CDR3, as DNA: TGTGCCAGCAGTGAAATAACAGGCGACGAGCAGTACTTC. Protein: CASSEITGDEQYF.

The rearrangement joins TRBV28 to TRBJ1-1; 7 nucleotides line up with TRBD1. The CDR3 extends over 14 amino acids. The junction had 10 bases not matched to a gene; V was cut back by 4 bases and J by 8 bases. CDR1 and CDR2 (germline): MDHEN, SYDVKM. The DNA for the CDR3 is TGTGCCAGCAGTTCCCCCGGGACAGCGCCCGAAGCTTTCTTT. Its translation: CASSSPGTAPEAFF.

The CDR3 reads CAWSVKVWTSEQYF. DNA for the CDR3: TGTGCCTGGAGTGTAAAGGTTTGGACGTCCGAGCAGTACTTC. V is TRBV30 and J is TRBJ2-7, with unresolved D. Germline CDR1 reads GTSNPN; CDR2 reads SVGIG (reference sequence). CDR3 size: 14 residues. V lost 0 bases and J lost 6, with 15 bases in between.

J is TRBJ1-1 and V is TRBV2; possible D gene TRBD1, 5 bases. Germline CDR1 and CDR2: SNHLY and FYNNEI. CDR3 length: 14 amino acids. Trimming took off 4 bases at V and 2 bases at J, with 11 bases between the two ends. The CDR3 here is CASSALTVNTEAFF. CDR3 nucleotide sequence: TGTGCCAGCAGTGCCTTGACAGTTAACACTGAAGCTTTCTTT. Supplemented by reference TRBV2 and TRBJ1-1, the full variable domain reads EPEVTQTPSHQVTQMGQEVILRCVPISNHLYFYWYRQILGQKVEFLVSFYNNEISEKSEIFDDQFSVERPDGSNFTLKIRSTKLEDSAMYFCASSALTVNTEAFFGQGTRLTVV.